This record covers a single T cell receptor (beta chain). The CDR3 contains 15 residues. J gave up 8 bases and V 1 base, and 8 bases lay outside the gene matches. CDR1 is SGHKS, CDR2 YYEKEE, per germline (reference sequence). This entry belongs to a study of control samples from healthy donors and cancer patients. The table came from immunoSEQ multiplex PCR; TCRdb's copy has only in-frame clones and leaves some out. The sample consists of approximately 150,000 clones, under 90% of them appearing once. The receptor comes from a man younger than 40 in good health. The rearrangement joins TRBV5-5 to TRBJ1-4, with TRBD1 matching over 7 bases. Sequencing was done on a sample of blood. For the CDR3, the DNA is TGTGCCAGCAGCTTGTCCTCCAGGGGGGACGAAAAACTGTTTTTT. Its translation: CASSLSSRGDEKLFF.